Listed below are T cell receptor beta chains from one sample, sequenced in a study of OX40 agonist ivuxolimab in advanced cancers. The assay was immunoSEQ multiplex PCR, and TCRdb's table has in-frame clones only and misses some. The sample holds roughly 64,000 clones, about 85% seen once. The sequenced sample was CD4+ or CD8+ T cells sorted from blood, obtained in a trial of the OX40 agonist ivuxolimab. These receptors all stem from an adult with an advanced solid tumor such as melanoma, head and neck, liver or kidney cancer. Both conserved end residues are part of each CDR3. D genes are given only for firm matches. Clone size is given for some rows only: seen once, a few or many times, or a class if the clone is expanded.

D gene	V gene	J gene	clone size	CDR3 protein	CDR3 DNA
NA	TRBV2	TRBJ2-3	NA	CASSELSDTQYF	TGTGCCAGCAGTGAGTTATCAGATACGCAGTATTTT
NA	TRBV15	TRBJ2-7	NA	CATSRGAGGRYEQYF	TGTGCCACCAGCAGAGGGGCAGGGGGGAGGTACGAGCAGTACTTC
NA	TRBV5-8	TRBJ2-5	NA	CASSTGGAVVQETQYF	TGTGCCAGCAGCACCGGCGGGGCAGTCGTACAGGAGACCCAGTACTTC
TRBD1	TRBV9	TRBJ1-1	once	CASSPPRDRGLNTEAFF	TGTGCCAGCAGCCCACCTCGGGACAGGGGGCTGAACACTGAAGCTTTCTTT
NA	TRBV5-1	TRBJ2-7	NA	CASSLEPGTGFYEQYF	TGCGCCAGCAGCTTGGAACCCGGGACGGGATTTTACGAGCAGTACTTC
TRBD2	TRBV5-1	TRBJ2-3	NA	CASSLGAGGGTDTQYF	TGCGCCAGCAGCTTGGGAGCGGGAGGGGGCACAGATACGCAGTATTTT
NA	TRBV4-2	TRBJ2-3	NA	CASSQEPAVSTDTQYF	TGTGCCAGCAGCCAAGAGCCGGCGGTGAGCACAGATACGCAGTATTTT
NA	TRBV19	TRBJ2-1	NA	CASSMRYRTNEQFF	TGTGCCAGTAGTATGAGATACCGAACCAATGAGCAGTTCTTC
NA	TRBV28	TRBJ1-1	NA	CASSLHMDSGTEAFF	TGTGCCAGCAGCCTCCATATGGACAGTGGGACTGAAGCTTTCTTT
TRBD1	TRBV7-9	TRBJ1-2	NA	CASSWDRDYGYTF	TGTGCCAGCAGCTGGGACAGAGACTATGGCTACACCTTC
NA	TRBV28	TRBJ2-7	NA	CASSLVVSYEQYF	TGTGCCAGCAGTTTAGTCGTCTCCTACGAGCAGTACTTC
NA	TRBV18	TRBJ1-5	NA	CASSQEGGQPQHF	TGTGCCAGCTCACAGGAAGGAGGACAGCCCCAGCATTTT
TRBD1	TRBV7-3	TRBJ2-5	once	CASSLDREETQYF	TGTGCCAGCAGCTTAGACAGGGAGGAGACCCAGTACTTC
NA	TRBV28	TRBJ2-2	NA	CASTKANRIAAGELFF	TGTGCCAGCACGAAGGCCAACAGGATTGCGGCCGGGGAGCTGTTTTTT
TRBD1	TRBV18	TRBJ1-4	NA	CASSPGQKLREKLFF	TGTGCCAGCTCACCGGGACAGAAACTTCGCGAAAAACTGTTTTTT
TRBD2	TRBV5-4	TRBJ2-7	once	CASSLFLAGPHEQYF	TGTGCCAGCAGCTTGTTTTTAGCGGGCCCCCACGAGCAGTACTTC
NA	TRBV28	TRBJ2-3	NA	CASGPTPDTQYF	TGTGCCAGCGGGCCGACACCAGATACGCAGTATTTT
TRBD1	TRBV10-3	TRBJ1-5	NA	CAICTGENQPQHF	TGTGCCATCTGTACAGGGGAGAATCAGCCCCAGCATTTT
NA	TRBV4-1	TRBJ2-4	NA	CASSQGRARGKNIQYF	TGCGCCAGCAGCCAAGGTCGGGCCCGGGGCAAAAACATTCAGTACTTC
NA	TRBV29-1	TRBJ2-3	NA	CSSGGHSHTDTQYF	TGCAGCTCCGGGGGACACTCCCACACAGATACGCAGTATTTT
TRBD1	TRBV11-2	TRBJ1-1	medium-sized	CASSLAGGDTEAFF	TGTGCCAGCAGCTTGGCAGGGGGGGACACTGAAGCTTTCTTT
TRBD2	TRBV7-2	TRBJ2-7	NA	CASSPRTSGGYEQYF	TGTGCCAGCAGCCCCCGGACTAGCGGGGGGTACGAGCAGTACTTC
NA	TRBV5-1	TRBJ2-1	NA	CASSRGAGRSYNEQFF	TGCGCCAGCAGCCGGGGGGCGGGAAGGTCCTACAATGAGCAGTTCTTC
NA	TRBV10-3	TRBJ1-3	NA	CAISDPDGDTIYF	TGTGCCATCAGTGACCCTGATGGGGACACCATATATTTT
NA	TRBV7-2	TRBJ1-1	few	CASSLGSRRSEAFF	TGTGCCAGCAGCTTAGGTAGTAGGAGGTCTGAAGCTTTCTTT
NA	TRBV18	TRBJ2-7	NA	CASSPEALYEQYF	TGTGCCAGCTCACCTGAGGCCCTCTACGAGCAGTACTTC
TRBD1	TRBV2	TRBJ2-1	NA	CASRPLTGTGGSYQFF	TGTGCCAGCAGGCCTCTCACGGGGACAGGGGGGTCGTATCAGTTCTTC
TRBD1	TRBV18	TRBJ1-6	once	CASSPNAGQTYNSPLHF	TGTGCCAGCTCACCGAATGCGGGACAGACCTATAATTCACCCCTCCACTTT
TRBD1	TRBV6-6	TRBJ1-4	once	CASSYDRAAANEKLFF	TGTGCCAGCAGTTACGACAGGGCGGCGGCTAATGAAAAACTGTTTTTT
NA	TRBV28	TRBJ2-7	once	CASRKGLRVYEQYF	TGTGCCAGCAGGAAGGGGCTCAGGGTCTACGAGCAGTACTTC
NA	TRBV5-1	TRBJ1-1	NA	CASSEIQWGGTEAFF	TGCGCCAGCAGCGAAATCCAGTGGGGGGGCACTGAAGCTTTCTTT
NA	TRBV6-4	TRBJ1-1	NA	CASSPTVLGEAFF	TGTGCCAGCAGCCCGACGGTGCTGGGTGAAGCTTTCTTT
NA	TRBV19	TRBJ1-5	NA	CASSIVGGRINQPQHF	TGTGCCAGTAGTATAGTGGGAGGCCGGATCAATCAGCCCCAGCATTTT
NA	TRBV9	TRBJ1-5	NA	CASSGDLNQPQHF	TGTGCCAGCAGCGGAGATTTAAATCAGCCCCAGCATTTT
NA	TRBV9	TRBJ2-7	NA	CASSVGQGVPYEQYF	TGTGCCAGCAGCGTAGGGCAGGGAGTCCCCTACGAGCAGTACTTC
TRBD1	TRBV5-5	TRBJ2-7	NA	CASSLGDRISYEQYF	TGTGCCAGCAGCTTGGGGGACAGGATCTCCTACGAGCAGTACTTC
NA	TRBV15	TRBJ1-3	NA	CATSTRGSGNTIYF	TGTGCCACCAGTACACGGGGTTCCGGAAACACCATATATTTT
NA	TRBV2	TRBJ1-1	NA	CASIGARYTEAFF	TGTGCCAGCATCGGGGCGCGGTACACTGAAGCTTTCTTT
TRBD2	TRBV28	TRBJ2-7	NA	CASIPSGGDPYEQYF	TGTGCCAGCATTCCTAGCGGGGGGGACCCCTACGAGCAGTACTTC
TRBD1	TRBV29-1	TRBJ2-2	NA	CSVEDPGQGAGELFF	TGCAGCGTTGAAGATCCAGGACAGGGGGCCGGGGAGCTGTTTTTT
NA	TRBV7-2	TRBJ2-6	NA	CASSLGPSGANVLTF	TGTGCCAGCAGCTTAGGACCCTCTGGGGCCAACGTCCTGACTTTC
NA	TRBV14	TRBJ1-1	NA	CASSQQDWGPAAEAFF	TGTGCCAGCAGCCAGCAAGATTGGGGCCCCGCCGCTGAAGCTTTCTTT
NA	TRBV5-1	TRBJ2-5	NA	CASSLTAGETQYF	TGCGCCAGCAGCTTGACGGCAGGGGAGACCCAGTACTTC
NA	TRBV28	TRBJ2-1	NA	CASNTLGPVDNEQFF	TGTGCCAGCAACACCCTCGGTCCGGTGGACAATGAGCAGTTCTTC
NA	TRBV4-1	TRBJ1-1	NA	CASSQPTGLRTEAFF	TGCGCCAGCAGCCAACCAACAGGGCTGAGGACTGAAGCTTTCTTT
NA	TRBV6-1	TRBJ1-3	NA	CASSEAVVYTIYF	TGTGCCAGCAGTGAAGCGGTGGTCTACACCATATATTTT
NA	TRBV6-5	TRBJ1-1	NA	CASSSTGFGTEAFF	TGTGCCAGCAGTTCTACAGGGTTCGGGACTGAAGCTTTCTTT
NA	TRBV11-2	TRBJ1-2	once	CASSLAEPANYGYTF	TGTGCCAGCAGCTTGGCGGAGCCGGCTAACTATGGCTACACCTTC
TRBD1	TRBV2	TRBJ2-7	NA	CASRQGAVWEQYF	TGTGCCAGCAGACAGGGGGCAGTGTGGGAGCAGTACTTC
NA	TRBV9	TRBJ2-3	NA	CASGNLLGTDTQYF	TGTGCCAGCGGGAATCTCCTGGGCACAGATACGCAGTATTTT
TRBD1	TRBV7-3	TRBJ2-7	once	CASSPLGLGQGGDEQYF	TGTGCCAGCAGCCCCCTAGGATTGGGACAGGGTGGGGACGAGCAGTACTTC
NA	TRBV29-1	TRBJ1-5	NA	CSARTAINQPQHF	TGCAGCGCTCGGACAGCCATCAATCAGCCCCAGCATTTT
TRBD1	TRBV6-1	TRBJ2-2	NA	CASSVQGAGDGELFF	TGTGCCAGCAGTGTACAGGGGGCGGGGGACGGGGAGCTGTTTTTT
NA	TRBV27	TRBJ2-2	once	CASSPTRLALGELFF	TGTGCCAGCAGTCCAACACGCCTAGCGCTCGGGGAGCTGTTTTTT
NA	TRBV5-1	TRBJ1-3	few	CASSLGQSGNTIYF	TGCGCCAGCAGCTTGGGACAGTCTGGAAACACCATATATTTT
TRBD1	TRBV6-6	TRBJ1-1	NA	CASSSPGQGNTEAFF	TGTGCCAGCAGTTCCCCCGGACAGGGGAACACTGAAGCTTTCTTT
NA	TRBV6-1	TRBJ2-1	NA	CASTWRDWDEQFF	TGTGCCAGCACATGGAGGGATTGGGATGAGCAGTTCTTC
TRBD1	TRBV2	TRBJ1-2	NA	CASSMQGALYGYTF	TGTGCCAGCAGCATGCAGGGGGCCCTTTATGGCTACACCTTC
NA	TRBV29-1	TRBJ2-5	NA	CSVNRVETQYF	TGCAGCGTAAACAGGGTAGAGACCCAGTACTTC
NA	TRBV14	TRBJ2-5	NA	CASSHAQQTQYF	TGTGCCAGCAGCCACGCACAACAGACCCAGTACTTC